The 16 T cell receptor beta chains in this list originate from one sample, sequenced in a study of T-cell memory formation after mild COVID-19. TCRdb redid the calling of the 5' RACE reads with MiXCR, one entry per CDR3 protein. The table shows some 160,000 distinct CDR3 sequences, with 25% to 40% occurring only once. Sequencing was performed on PBMCs or a T cell subset sorted from them (not recorded which). The receptors were gathered from an adult woman who had mild COVID-19 (a few samples of this study predate the infection). Cell type and time point are not known.

The chain joins TRBV29-1 to TRBJ2-7; 7 positions agree with TRBD1. The CDR3 is 13 amino acids. The V and J ends lost 3 bases and 2 bases, in that order; junction bases with no gene match: 4. The V gene's germline CDR1 is SQVTM and CDR2 ANQGSEA. As DNA, the CDR3 is TGCAGCGTTGAGGGACAGAATACCTACGAGCAGTACTTC. Translated, it gives CSVEGQNTYEQYF.

The rearrangement joins TRBV5-1 to TRBJ2-1; perhaps D is TRBD1 or TRBD2 (6 bases each). The CDR3 has 19 amino acids. The germline V gene encodes CDR1 SGHRS and CDR2 YFSETQ. The V end lost 6 bases, the J end lost 0 bases, and 25 bases lay between the germline ends. The CDR3 DNA reads TGCGCCAGCAACTACGATGGGGGGCACCCAACAAGCTCCTACAATGAGCAGTTCTTC. As protein: CASNYDGGHPTSSYNEQFF. Full variable domain (rest looked up from reference TRBV5-1 and TRBJ2-1): KAGVTQTPRYLIKTRGQQVTLSCSPISGHRSVSWYQQTPGQGLQFLFEYFSETQRNKGNFPGRFSGRQFSNSRSEMNVSTLELGDSALYLCASNYDGGHPTSSYNEQFFGPGTRLTVL.

At least ten counts were recorded for this clonotype. J is TRBJ2-1 and V is TRBV19; 15 bases are shared with TRBD2. V dropped 6 bases and J dropped 12; count of bases not matched to a gene: 9. The germline V gene has CDR1 LNHDA and CDR2 SQIVND (reference sequence). The CDR3 is made up of 15 amino acids. The CDR3 bases are TGTGCCAGTAGGGGACTAGCGGGAGGCCTAGGGCCGCAGTTCTTC. Its protein product is CASRGLAGGLGPQFF.

The rearrangement joins TRBV7-2 to TRBJ2-3, with no clear D. CDR1 and CDR2 from the germline V gene are SGHTA and FQGNSA. The CDR3 totals 12 residues. V lost 5 bases and J lost 5, with 8 bases in between. The CDR3 loop reads CASSQWGDTQYF. CDR3 bases: TGTGCCAGCAGCCAGTGGGGAGATACGCAGTATTTT.

This clonotype was found a few times. The gene calls are TRBV5-4 and TRBJ2-1; 16 nucleotides line up with TRBD2. This CDR3 is 17 amino acids long. Germline V gene sequence: CDR1 SGHNT, CDR2 YYREEE (reference sequence). Trimming took 4 bases from V and 6 from J; bases not matched to a gene: 7. The CDR3 region is CASSGTSGGAAFNEQFF. The CDR3 bases are TGTGCCAGCAGCGGGACTAGCGGGGGGGCTGCGTTCAATGAGCAGTTCTTC.

This clonotype was detected a few times. The V gene is TRBV28, the J gene TRBJ2-7; weak D call: TRBD2 (6 bases). Germline-derived CDR1 and CDR2 are MDHEN and SYDVKM. V lost 3 bases and J lost 3, with 15 bases in between. The CDR3 is made up of 15 amino acids. CDR3 in amino acids: CASSFSAGTNYEQYF. For the CDR3, the DNA is TGTGCCAGCAGTTTTTCCGCGGGAACTAACTACGAGCAGTACTTC.

This clonotype occurred a few times. This rearrangement joins TRBV5-1 to TRBJ2-1; 11 bases are a match to TRBD1. With V trimmed by 4 bases and J by 4 bases, 1 base remained unmatched. Germline lookup yields CDR1 SGHRS and CDR2 YFSETQ. The CDR3 consists of 14 residues. CDR3 sequence reads: CASSGTGGYNEQFF. CDR3 in DNA: TGCGCCAGCAGCGGGACAGGGGGGTACAATGAGCAGTTCTTC.

In its sample, this clonotype was seen a few times. The chain couples TRBV20-1 to TRBJ2-7; TRBD1 matches at 8 bases. Germline CDR1 reads DFQATT; CDR2 reads SNEGSKA (reference sequence). CDR3 size: 13 residues. With 2 bases clipped from V and 6 bases from J, the junction kept 6 bases outside the gene matches. The CDR3, as DNA: TGCAGTGCTAGACAACAGGGGGAGGTCGAGCAGTACTTC. The encoded protein is CSARQQGEVEQYF.

J is TRBJ1-1 and V is TRBV18; D unclear. Per the germline V gene, CDR1 is KGHSH and CDR2 is LQKENI. The germline V and J ends were trimmed by 4 bases and 1 base, with 10 bases remaining between them. The CDR3 has 14 residues. This chain's CDR3 is CASSRDSTNTEAFF. The CDR3 DNA reads TGTGCCAGCTCACGGGATTCTACGAACACTGAAGCTTTCTTT.

This clonotype showed up just a few times. This chain links TRBV9 with TRBJ2-7; D is possibly TRBD1 or TRBD2 (7 bases each). V lost 4 bases to trimming and J lost 5 bases, with 19 bases between them. The CDR3 length is 15 residues. Germline lookup yields CDR1 SGDLS and CDR2 YYNGEE. In DNA, the CDR3 is TGTGCCAGCAGCAAAGCTGACAGGGCGGGGGACGAGCAGTACTTC. Its protein is CASSKADRAGDEQYF.

CDR3 DNA sequence: TGTGCCACCAGCACGACAGGTGGGGAGCAGTACTTC. This encodes CATSTTGGEQYF. The V and J genes are TRBV15 and TRBJ2-7, with D possibly matching TRBD1 (6 bases). V lost 4 bases and J 7 bases, leaving 11 bases between the germline ends. The V gene's germline CDR1 is LNHNV and CDR2 YYDKDF (reference sequence). CDR3 length: 12 amino acids.

The chain uses TRBV12-3 or TRBV12-4 and TRBJ2-7; 10 bases agree with TRBD1. This CDR3 region has 14 residues. With V trimmed by 3 bases and J by 3 bases, 2 bases remained unmatched. The CDR3 region has the DNA TGTGCCAGCAGTTTGGGACAGGGGATCTACGAGCAGTACTTC. It specifies CASSLGQGIYEQYF.

This clonotype has only a few counts. The chain uses TRBV12-3 or TRBV12-4 and TRBJ2-1, with 7 bases lining up with TRBD1. This CDR3 has 15 amino acids. V shed 5 bases, J shed 7 bases, and the junction held 11 bases outside the gene matches. CDR3 amino acids: CASSPGQVSSNEQFF. As DNA, the CDR3 is TGTGCCAGCAGTCCTGGACAGGTATCATCGAATGAGCAGTTCTTC.

V and J are TRBV28 and TRBJ2-5, with 9 nucleotides matching TRBD2. This CDR3 has 15 residues. Germline V CDR1 and CDR2: MDHEN, SYDVKM. Trimming cost V 5 bases and J 1 base; bases outside gene matches: 5. The CDR3 region has the DNA TGTGCCAGCAGTCCCCTAGCGGGGTCCCAAGAGACCCAGTACTTC. Its translation: CASSPLAGSQETQYF. Filled out from reference TRBV28 and TRBJ2-5, the complete variable domain reads DVKVTQSSRYLVKRTGEKVFLECVQDMDHENMFWYRQDPGLGLRLIYFSYDVKMKEKGDIPEGYSVSREKKERFSLILESASTNQTSMYLCASSPLAGSQETQYFGPGTRLLVL.

For the CDR3, the DNA is TGCGCCAGCAGCCAAGACCGGACCGTAAAAGATACGCAGTATTTT. It is translated as CASSQDRTVKDTQYF. The V call is TRBV4-1, the J call TRBJ2-3; no clear D. V lost 0 bases to trimming and J lost 5 bases, with 12 bases between them. Germline V gives CDR1 MGHRA, CDR2 YSYEKL. The CDR3 is made up of 15 amino acids.

The chain employs TRBV2 and TRBJ2-5, with 10 nucleotides matching TRBD2. J lost 4 bases, V lost 0 bases, and 8 bases had no gene match. Germline V gene data show CDR1 as SNHLY and CDR2 as FYNNEI. CDR3 length: 17 residues. The CDR3 DNA reads TGTGCCAGCAGTGAAGCGCGACTAGCGGGTTGGAGAGAGACCCAGTACTTC. It translates to CASSEARLAGWRETQYF. Drawing the rest from reference TRBV2 and TRBJ2-5, the complete variable domain is EPEVTQTPSHQVTQMGQEVILRCVPISNHLYFYWYRQILGQKVEFLVSFYNNEISEKSEIFDDQFSVERPDGSNFTLKIRSTKLEDSAMYFCASSEARLAGWRETQYFGPGTRLLVL.